These 28 T cell receptor beta chains were sequenced from one sample in a study of blood T cells in healthy people across ages. A second roughly 6 to 12 cycle PCR used barcoded and J-beta primers. TCRdb reprocessed the 5' RACE reads with MiXCR, giving one entry per CDR3 protein. The profile shows 650,000 to 700,000 distinct CDR3 sequences, roughly 30% of them singletons. The specimen was blood. The origin of the receptors is a woman aged 80 or over in good health.

This clonotype has a count of ten or more. The rearrangement uses TRBV12-3 or TRBV12-4 and TRBJ1-2, with D hard to call. This CDR3 has 12 residues. V was clipped by 6 bases and J by 3 bases, with 8 bases between them. The CDR3 spells CASRPRDYGYTF. DNA for the CDR3: TGTGCCAGCAGACCTAGGGACTATGGCTACACCTTC.

J is TRBJ2-3 and V is TRBV30, with 7 bases aligning to TRBD2. CDR3 size: 15 residues. V shed 3 bases and J 1 base; nucleotides not matched to a gene: 7. Germline assignment: CDR1 GTSNPN and CDR2 SVGIG (reference sequence). The CDR3 region is CAWSPVGGGTDTQYF. DNA of the CDR3: TGTGCCTGGAGCCCCGTGGGGGGGGGCACAGATACGCAGTATTTT. Together with reference TRBV30 and TRBJ2-3, the CDR3 gives the full variable domain: SQTIHQWPATLVQPVGSPLSLECTVEGTSNPNLYWYRQAAGRGLQLLFYSVGIGQISSEVPQNLSASRPQDRQFILSSKKLLLSDSGFYLCAWSPVGGGTDTQYFGPGTRLTVL.

A few counts support this clonotype. The chain uses TRBV4-3 and TRBJ1-1; D is ambiguous. Trimming took off 0 bases at V and 3 bases at J, with 14 bases between the two ends. Germline CDR1 and CDR2: LGHNA and YSLEER. This CDR3 has 16 residues. CDR3 sequence reads: CASSQDAHGGDTEAFF. DNA for the CDR3: TGCGCCAGCAGCCAAGACGCCCACGGCGGAGACACTGAAGCTTTCTTT.

The chain has TRBV24-1 and TRBJ2-2; 11 bases are a match to TRBD1. CDR3 size: 14 residues. Trimming took 9 bases from V and 5 from J; bases not matched to a gene: 4. Germline assignment: CDR1 KGHDR and CDR2 SFDVKD. The CDR3 reads CATLGTGGTGELFF. The CDR3 coding sequence is TGTGCCACCCTAGGGACAGGGGGGACCGGGGAGCTGTTTTTT.

This clonotype was seen more than once but under ten times. The CDR3 spells CASSSRDRALGTQYF. As DNA, the CDR3 is TGTGCCAGCAGTTCCCGAGACAGGGCTTTGGGAACGCAGTATTTT. This sequence joins TRBV27 and TRBJ2-3; 7 bases line up with TRBD1. V lost 4 bases and J lost 9; bases outside the gene matches: 13. The germline V gene has CDR1 MNHEY and CDR2 SMNVEV (reference sequence). This CDR3 is 15 amino acids long.

The CDR3 spells CASSMTGGGANVLTF. DNA for the CDR3: TGTGCCAGCAGCATGACGGGTGGTGGGGCCAACGTCCTGACTTTC. The V and J genes are TRBV7-2 and TRBJ2-6; D not certain. The CDR3 consists of 15 residues. Germline V gene lookup returns CDR1 SGHTA and CDR2 FQGNSA. V gave up 5 bases and J gave up 3 bases, with 11 bases separating them.

In regard to this clonotype: A much larger clone sits a single nucleotide away, making a read error possible. V usage is TRBV10-2 and J usage is TRBJ1-1; 9 nucleotides match TRBD1. Germline trimming cut 2 bases from V and 4 bases from J; bases unmatched to any gene: 8. Germline assignment: CDR1 WSHSY and CDR2 SAAADI. The CDR3 length is 16 residues. DNA for the CDR3: TGCGCCAGCAGTGAGGACAGGGGGTACATGAGCACTGAAGCTTTCTTT. Translated: CASSEDRGYMSTEAFF.

In its sample, this clonotype was seen a few times. The chain carries TRBV7-8 and TRBJ1-1; D perhaps matches TRBD1 (6 bases). Germline V lookup: CDR1 SGHVS, CDR2 FQNEAQ. Trimming left V 6 bases short and J 9 bases short, with 23 bases between. The CDR3 totals 15 residues. CDR3 sequence reads: CASSLYGGDTQKAFF. The CDR3 nucleotides are TGTGCCAGCAGTCTTTATGGCGGGGACACACAAAAAGCTTTCTTT.

There are a few counts of this clonotype. The chain recombines TRBV7-9 with TRBJ1-1, with a weak D call TRBD1 (5 bases). The CDR3 consists of 17 residues. V lost 5 bases, J lost 3 bases, and 22 bases lay in between. CDR1 SEHNR and CDR2 FQNEAQ come from the germline V gene (reference sequence). The CDR3, as DNA: TGTGCCAGCAGCCCTCGGGACCTAGGTCGCAAGGACACTGAAGCTTTCTTT. Translated: CASSPRDLGRKDTEAFF.

This clonotype was seen many times. The V and J genes are TRBV4-1 and TRBJ2-5; 9 nucleotides line up with TRBD2. Germline V lookup: CDR1 MGHRA, CDR2 YSYEKL. The CDR3 has 15 residues. V was pared by 0 bases and J by 7 bases, with 6 bases of the junction left unmatched. CDR3 region: CASSQEIAGVGTQYF. The CDR3 bases are TGCGCCAGCAGCCAAGAAATAGCGGGGGTCGGGACCCAGTACTTC.

This clonotype was picked up many times. V is TRBV2 and J is TRBJ2-3; 11 nucleotides match TRBD2. V gave up 4 bases and J gave up 2 bases; unmatched junction bases: 2. Germline-derived CDR1 and CDR2 are SNHLY and FYNNEI. The CDR3 runs to 15 residues. CDR3 protein: CASSGTSGFTDTQYF. The CDR3 DNA reads as TGTGCCAGCAGTGGGACTAGCGGGTTCACAGATACGCAGTATTTT.

J is TRBJ1-3 and V is TRBV7-2; D unclear. Germline V gives CDR1 SGHTA, CDR2 FQGNSA. V lost 5 bases, J lost 4 bases, and 6 bases lay in between. This CDR3 contains 12 residues. The CDR3 DNA is TGTGCCAGCAGCCACTACGGAAACACCATATATTTT. It codes for CASSHYGNTIYF.

Concerning this clonotype: The junction departs from germline at one end; a sequencing error may be responsible. This chain uses TRBV20-1 with TRBJ1-4; weak D call: TRBD1 (5 bases). Per the germline V gene, CDR1 is DFQATT and CDR2 is SNEGSKA (reference sequence). CDR3 length: 13 amino acids. CDR3 DNA: TGCAGTGCCCCAGTCGGGGCCTTGGAAAACCTGTTTTTT. Protein: CSAPVGALENLFF.

The chain links TRBV20-1 to TRBJ2-3; 14 nucleotides match TRBD2. CDR1 and CDR2 (germline): DFQATT, SNEGSKA (reference sequence). The CDR3 loop spans 16 amino acids. V lost 6 bases and J lost 4; bases outside the gene matches: 9. CDR3 DNA sequence: TGCAGTGCCGCTGGGACTAGCGGGAGAGCAGCAGATACGCAGTATTTT. Amino acids: CSAAGTSGRAADTQYF.

The V gene is TRBV20-1, the J gene TRBJ2-3; TRBD2 matches 11 bases. V lost 2 bases and J lost 2; bases outside the gene matches: 9. This CDR3 has 17 amino acids. The germline CDR1 and CDR2 sequences are DFQATT and SNEGSKA (reference sequence). The CDR3: CSARPLAGGGVTDTQYF. The CDR3, as DNA: TGCAGTGCTAGACCGCTAGCGGGAGGTGGGGTCACAGATACGCAGTATTTT.

This clonotype was counted once. The chain is built from TRBV28 and TRBJ1-2; 7 nucleotides align to TRBD1. CDR1 is MDHEN and CDR2 is SYDVKM in the germline V gene. This CDR3 spans 13 amino acids. J lost 3 bases, V lost 5 bases, and 3 bases had no gene match. The CDR3 DNA sequence: TGTGCCAGCAGTGAAGGGACAGACTATGGCTACACCTTC. Its translation is CASSEGTDYGYTF.

This clonotype showed up just once. A read error may explain this, as a much larger clone is one base away. This sequence joins TRBV7-2 and TRBJ1-5; TRBD1 agrees at 7 bases. CDR3 length: 15 amino acids. CDR1 SGHTA and CDR2 FQGNSA come from the germline V gene. CDR3 loop: CAGSLDRRINQPQHF. CDR3 sequence (DNA): TGTGCCGGCAGCCTGGACAGGCGGATCAATCAGCCCCAGCATTTT.

This clonotype has ten or more counts. V and J are TRBV7-2 and TRBJ2-1; no clear D gene. This CDR3 has 15 amino acids. Trimming left V 0 bases short and J 0 bases short, with 6 bases between. CDR1 and CDR2 (germline): SGHTA, FQGNSA. CDR3 residues: CASSLARGSYNEQFF. CDR3 nucleotides: TGTGCCAGCAGCTTAGCCCGCGGCTCCTACAATGAGCAGTTCTTC. The full variable domain, in which reference TRBV7-2 and TRBJ2-1 provide the parts outside the CDR3, is GAGVSQSPSNKVTEKGKDVELRCDPISGHTALYWYRQSLGQGLEFLIYFQGNSAPDKSGLPSDRFSAERTGGSVSTLTIQRTQQEDSAVYLCASSLARGSYNEQFFGPGTRLTVL.

This clonotype has a count of ten or more. The rearrangement uses TRBV4-1 and TRBJ2-5; 9 bases agree with TRBD2. The CDR3 runs 15 residues. Germline V gene data show CDR1 as MGHRA and CDR2 as YSYEKL. V shed 1 base, J shed 5 bases, and the junction held 5 bases outside the gene matches. CDR3 sequence reads: CASSQVAGAGETQYF. The CDR3 DNA is TGCGCCAGCAGCCAAGTAGCGGGGGCGGGGGAGACCCAGTACTTC.

This clonotype was observed at least ten times. This rearrangement joins TRBV5-6 to TRBJ1-1, with 7 bases fitting TRBD1. CDR1 is SGHDT and CDR2 is YYEEEE in the germline V gene. After removal of 0 bases from V and 6 bases from J, the junction contained 5 bases not matched to a gene. This CDR3 has 14 amino acids. DNA of the CDR3: TGTGCCAGCAGCTTGGGACGCCAGGGGGCTGAAGCTTTCTTT. It is translated as CASSLGRQGAEAFF.

Only a few counts were recorded for this clonotype. Being one base from a much bigger clone, this may be a read error. This rearrangement joins TRBV9 to TRBJ2-5; 11 bases align to TRBD2. V gave up 0 bases and J gave up 11 bases; unmatched junction bases: 12. The germline V gene has CDR1 SGDLS and CDR2 YYNGEE. This CDR3 is 16 amino acids long. CDR3 bases: TGTGCCAGCAGCGTAGGGACTAGCGGGCGCTACAATGAGCAGTACTTC. Residues: CASSVGTSGRYNEQYF.

This clonotype was seen a handful of times. The chain carries TRBV18 and TRBJ2-2; D perhaps matches TRBD1 (6 bases). The CDR3 contains 15 residues. V was shortened by 6 bases and J by 2 bases, with 13 bases between the two germline ends. Germline V gene sequence: CDR1 KGHSH, CDR2 LQKENI. The DNA of the CDR3 is TGTGCCAGCTCGCCCCGGGACACTAACACCGGGGAGCTGTTTTTT. It specifies CASSPRDTNTGELFF.

V gene TRBV9 combines with J gene TRBJ2-2, with TRBD1 as a possible D gene (6 bases). The CDR3 covers 15 residues. Germline values: CDR1 SGDLS, CDR2 YYNGEE. V lost 4 bases, J lost 4 bases, and 14 bases lay in between. CDR3 sequence reads: CASSFRTDATGELFF. In DNA, the CDR3 is TGTGCCAGCAGCTTTCGGACAGATGCCACCGGGGAGCTGTTTTTT.

This clonotype turned up a few times. The V call is TRBV9, the J call TRBJ1-4, with TRBD1 matching 8 bases. V lost 0 bases and J lost 7; bases outside the gene matches: 5. The germline V gene encodes CDR1 SGDLS and CDR2 YYNGEE. CDR3 length: 15 amino acids. This CDR3 reads CASSVGTGGVEKLFF. The CDR3 DNA sequence: TGTGCCAGCAGCGTAGGTACAGGGGGTGTTGAAAAACTGTTTTTT.

In its sample, this clonotype was seen many times. V gene TRBV5-4 combines with J gene TRBJ2-1, with 9 bases lining up with TRBD2. CDR3 length: 15 residues. V lost 4 bases, J lost 8 bases, and 10 bases stayed unmatched. The germline V gene encodes CDR1 SGHNT and CDR2 YYREEE (reference sequence). The CDR3 DNA is TGTGCCAGCAGCCGACCAGCGGGGGGCCGCGATGAGCAGTTCTTC. It specifies CASSRPAGGRDEQFF.

This chain uses TRBV7-2 with TRBJ1-5; D call uncertain. The germline gives CDR1 SGHTA, CDR2 FQGNSA. The germline V and J ends were trimmed by 0 bases and 4 bases, with 4 bases remaining between them. CDR3 length: 13 amino acids. The CDR3 loop reads CASSLAMNQPQHF. CDR3 bases: TGTGCCAGCAGCTTAGCTATGAATCAGCCCCAGCATTTT.

This clonotype occurred many times. This chain links TRBV7-9 with TRBJ2-1; D not certain. This CDR3 contains 14 residues. V lost 1 base and J 7 bases, leaving 11 bases between the germline ends. Germline-derived CDR1 and CDR2 are SEHNR and FQNEAQ (reference sequence). The CDR3 DNA reads as TGTGCCAGCAGCTTAGGAACGGAATGGAATGAGCAGTTCTTC. Translated, it gives CASSLGTEWNEQFF.

This chain uses TRBV7-3 with TRBJ2-7; 10 nucleotides align to TRBD1. The CDR3 runs to 16 residues. CDR1 is SGHTA, CDR2 FQGTGA, per germline. V trimming: 6 bases; J trimming: 1 base; junction bases outside the gene matches: 9. CDR3 in amino acids: CASSRDGTGVSYEQYF. As DNA, the CDR3 is TGTGCCAGCAGTAGAGACGGGACAGGGGTGTCCTACGAGCAGTACTTC.